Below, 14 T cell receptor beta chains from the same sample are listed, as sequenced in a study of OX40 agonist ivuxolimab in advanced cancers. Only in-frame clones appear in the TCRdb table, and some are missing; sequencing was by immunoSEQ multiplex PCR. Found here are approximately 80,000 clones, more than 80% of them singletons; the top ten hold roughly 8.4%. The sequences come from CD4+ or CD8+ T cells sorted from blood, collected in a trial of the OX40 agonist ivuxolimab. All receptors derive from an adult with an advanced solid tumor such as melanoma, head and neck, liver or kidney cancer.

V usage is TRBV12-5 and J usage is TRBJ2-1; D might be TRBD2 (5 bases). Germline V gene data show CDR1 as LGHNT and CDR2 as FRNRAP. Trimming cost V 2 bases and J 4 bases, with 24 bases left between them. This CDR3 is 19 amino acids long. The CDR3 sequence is CASGLYTRSEEDFYNEQFF. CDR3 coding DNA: TGTGCTAGTGGTTTGTATACCCGGAGCGAGGAGGATTTTTACAATGAGCAGTTCTTC.

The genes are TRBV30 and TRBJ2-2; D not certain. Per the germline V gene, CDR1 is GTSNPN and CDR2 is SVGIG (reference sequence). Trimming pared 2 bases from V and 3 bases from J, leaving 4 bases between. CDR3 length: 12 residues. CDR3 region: CAWSSDTGELFF. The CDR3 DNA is TGTGCCTGGAGTTCTGACACCGGGGAGCTGTTTTTT.

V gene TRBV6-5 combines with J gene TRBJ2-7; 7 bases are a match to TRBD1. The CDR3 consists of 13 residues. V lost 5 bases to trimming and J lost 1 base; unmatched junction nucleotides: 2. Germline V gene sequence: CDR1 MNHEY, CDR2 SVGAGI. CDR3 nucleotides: TGTGCCAGCAGTACGACAGGGTCCTACGAGCAGTACTTC. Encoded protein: CASSTTGSYEQYF.

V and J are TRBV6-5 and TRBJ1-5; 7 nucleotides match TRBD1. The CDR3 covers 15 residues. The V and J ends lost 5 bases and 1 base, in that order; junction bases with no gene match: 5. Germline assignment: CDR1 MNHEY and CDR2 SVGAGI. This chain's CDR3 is CASSKRQGSNQPQHF. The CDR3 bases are TGTGCCAGCAGTAAACGACAGGGAAGCAATCAGCCCCAGCATTTT.

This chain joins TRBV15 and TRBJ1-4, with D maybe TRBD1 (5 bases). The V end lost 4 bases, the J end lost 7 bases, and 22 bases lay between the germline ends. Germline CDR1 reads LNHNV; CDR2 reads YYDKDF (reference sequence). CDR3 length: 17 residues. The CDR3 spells CATSTNWAGTASEKLFF. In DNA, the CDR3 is TGTGCCACCAGCACTAATTGGGCTGGGACCGCTAGTGAAAAACTGTTTTTT. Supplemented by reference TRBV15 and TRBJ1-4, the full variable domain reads DAMVIQNPRYQVTQFGKPVTLSCSQTLNHNVMYWYQQKSSQAPKLLFHYYDKDFNNEADTPDNFQSRRPNTSFCFLDIRSPGLGDTAMYLCATSTNWAGTASEKLFFGSGTQLSVL.

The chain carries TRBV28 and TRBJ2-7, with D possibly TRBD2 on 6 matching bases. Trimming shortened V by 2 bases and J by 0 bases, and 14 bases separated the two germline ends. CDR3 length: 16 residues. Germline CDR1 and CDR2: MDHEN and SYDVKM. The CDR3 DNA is TGTGCCAGCAGTTTAGAGAGGACTACGAGCTCCTACGAGCAGTACTTC. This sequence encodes CASSLERTTSSYEQYF. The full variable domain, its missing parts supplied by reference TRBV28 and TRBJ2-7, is DVKVTQSSRYLVKRTGEKVFLECVQDMDHENMFWYRQDPGLGLRLIYFSYDVKMKEKGDIPEGYSVSREKKERFSLILESASTNQTSMYLCASSLERTTSSYEQYFGPGTRLTVT.

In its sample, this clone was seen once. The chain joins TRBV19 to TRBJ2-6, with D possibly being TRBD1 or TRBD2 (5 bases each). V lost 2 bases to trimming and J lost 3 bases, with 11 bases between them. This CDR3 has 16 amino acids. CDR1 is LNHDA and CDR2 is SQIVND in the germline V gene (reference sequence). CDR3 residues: CASSISMGVGANVLTF. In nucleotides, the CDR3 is TGTGCCAGTAGTATATCAATGGGGGTTGGGGCCAACGTCCTGACTTTC. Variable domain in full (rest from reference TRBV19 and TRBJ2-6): DGGITQSPKYLFRKEGQNVTLSCEQNLNHDAMYWYRQDPGQGLRLIYYSQIVNDFQKGDIAEGYSVSREKKESFPLTVTSAQKNPTAFYLCASSISMGVGANVLTFGAGSRLTVL.

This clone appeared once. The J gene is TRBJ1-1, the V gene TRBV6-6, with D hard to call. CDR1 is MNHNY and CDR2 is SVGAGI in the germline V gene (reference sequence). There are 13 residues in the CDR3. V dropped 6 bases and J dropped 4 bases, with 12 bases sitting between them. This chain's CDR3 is CASSPLWGTEAFF. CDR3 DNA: TGTGCCAGCAGCCCCCTGTGGGGCACTGAAGCTTTCTTT.

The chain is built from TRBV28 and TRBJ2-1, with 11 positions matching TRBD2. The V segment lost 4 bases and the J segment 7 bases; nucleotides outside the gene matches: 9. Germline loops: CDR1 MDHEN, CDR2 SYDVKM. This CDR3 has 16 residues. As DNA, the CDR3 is TGTGCCAGCAGTTACGTAGCGGGGGGGCTTGGAAATGAGCAGTTCTTC. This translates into CASSYVAGGLGNEQFF. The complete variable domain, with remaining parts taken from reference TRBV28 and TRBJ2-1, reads DVKVTQSSRYLVKRTGEKVFLECVQDMDHENMFWYRQDPGLGLRLIYFSYDVKMKEKGDIPEGYSVSREKKERFSLILESASTNQTSMYLCASSYVAGGLGNEQFFGPGTRLTVL.

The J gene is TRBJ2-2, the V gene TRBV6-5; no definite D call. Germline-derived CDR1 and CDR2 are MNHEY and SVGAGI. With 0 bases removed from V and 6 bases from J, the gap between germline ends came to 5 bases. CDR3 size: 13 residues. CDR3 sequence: CASSYSVAGELFF. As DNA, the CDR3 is TGTGCCAGCAGTTACTCAGTTGCCGGGGAGCTGTTTTTT.

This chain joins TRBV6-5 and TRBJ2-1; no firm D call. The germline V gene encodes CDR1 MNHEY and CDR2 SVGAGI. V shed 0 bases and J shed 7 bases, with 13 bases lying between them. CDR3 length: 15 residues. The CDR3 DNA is TGTGCCAGCAGTTACTCCTATTCGACTGGAAATGAGCAGTTCTTC. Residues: CASSYSYSTGNEQFF.

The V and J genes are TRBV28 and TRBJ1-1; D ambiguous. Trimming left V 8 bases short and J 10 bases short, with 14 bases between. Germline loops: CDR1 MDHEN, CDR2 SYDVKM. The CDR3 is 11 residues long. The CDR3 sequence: CASRRTAGAFF. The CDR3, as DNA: TGTGCCAGCCGTCGGACGGCGGGAGCTTTCTTT.

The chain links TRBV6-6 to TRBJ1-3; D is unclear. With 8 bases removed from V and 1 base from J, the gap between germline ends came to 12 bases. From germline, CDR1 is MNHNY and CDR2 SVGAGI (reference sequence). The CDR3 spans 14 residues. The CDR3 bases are TGTGCCAGCTATCCCACAGAATCTGGAAACACCATATATTTT. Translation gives CASYPTESGNTIYF.

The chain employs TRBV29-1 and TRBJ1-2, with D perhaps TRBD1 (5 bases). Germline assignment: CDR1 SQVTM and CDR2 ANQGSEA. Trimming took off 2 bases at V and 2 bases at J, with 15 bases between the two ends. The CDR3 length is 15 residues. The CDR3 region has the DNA TGCAGCGTTGAACCGGGGTCAGGGCGAAACTATGGCTACACCTTC. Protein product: CSVEPGSGRNYGYTF.